The 23 T cell receptor beta chains listed next were all sequenced from one sample in a study of beta chain features in type 1 diabetes. The investigators reverse transcribed all of the isolated RNA, so they sequenced expressed TCRB transcripts. Only in-frame clones appear in the TCRdb table, and some are missing; sequencing was by immunoSEQ multiplex PCR. The data show 250,000 to 300,000 clones, approximately 8.1% seen once. The sample comprised central memory CD4+ T cells from blood. The receptors originated from a young woman in good health.

This clone was counted only a few times. The rearrangement uses TRBV9 and TRBJ2-3, with TRBD2 matching 11 bases. The length of the CDR3 is 16 residues. Germline V lookup: CDR1 SGDLS, CDR2 YYNGEE. With V trimmed by 4 bases and J by 3 bases, 7 bases remained unmatched. CDR3 sequence (DNA): TGTGCCAGCAGCTTAGCGGGAGGGCGTGTGACAGATACGCAGTATTTT. Translation gives CASSLAGGRVTDTQYF.

The V call is TRBV9, the J call TRBJ2-1; D could derive from TRBD1 or TRBD2 (6 bases each). CDR1 SGDLS and CDR2 YYNGEE come from the germline V gene. The CDR3 is 13 residues long. V dropped 3 bases and J dropped 5 bases, with 9 bases sitting between them. CDR3 sequence: CASSARGDNEQFF. Here the CDR3 DNA reads TGTGCCAGCAGCGCGAGGGGGGACAATGAGCAGTTCTTC.

This clone was counted a few times. This chain connects TRBV6-7 to TRBJ2-7; 8 bases agree with TRBD1. TRBV6-7 is reported as an ORF; its role is uncertain. There are 15 residues in the CDR3. Trimming took 6 bases from V and 3 from J; bases not matched to a gene: 10. The CDR3 region has the DNA TGTGCCAGCAGGTCCGGGACAGGTAAAAGCTACGAGCAGTACGTC. Its protein product is CASRSGTGKSYEQYV.

At least ten counts were recorded for this clone. The gene calls are TRBV11-2 and TRBJ1-1, with D perhaps matching TRBD1 (5 bases). Germline CDR1 and CDR2: SGHAT and FQNNGV. The CDR3 runs 12 residues. V was clipped by 3 bases and J by 8 bases, with 10 bases between them. The CDR3 region has the DNA TGTGCCAGCAGCTTGAGGGACTTCGAAGCTTTCTTT. Its translation: CASSLRDFEAFF. Combining the CDR3 with reference TRBV11-2 and TRBJ1-1 gives the whole variable domain EAGVAQSPRYKIIEKRQSVAFWCNPISGHATLYWYQQILGQGPKLLIQFQNNGVVDDSQLPKDRFSAERLKGVDSTLKIQPAKLEDSAVYLCASSLRDFEAFFGQGTRLTVV.

This clone was counted many times. The chain combines TRBV7-2 with TRBJ1-5; D call uncertain. Per germline, CDR1 SGHTA and CDR2 FQGNSA. The CDR3 consists of 14 residues. The ends were cut back, 3 bases at V and 7 bases at J, with 13 bases in the middle. CDR3 nucleotide sequence: TGTGCCAGCAGCTTGAGGGATTCTGGGCAGCCCCAGCATTTT. Amino acids: CASSLRDSGQPQHF.

V gene TRBV4-3 combines with J gene TRBJ1-2; a weak D match, TRBD1 (6 bases). CDR1 and CDR2 (germline): LGHNA, YSLEER. Trimming left V 4 bases short and J 3 bases short, with 18 bases between. The CDR3 extends over 16 amino acids. The CDR3 loop reads CASSLRQELNYYGYTF. DNA of the CDR3: TGCGCCAGCAGCCTCCGACAGGAACTGAACTACTATGGCTACACCTTC.

This clone was seen a few times. V is TRBV25-1 and J is TRBJ1-1, with D perhaps TRBD1 (5 bases). CDR3 size: 14 residues. CDR1 is MGHDK and CDR2 is SYGVNS in the germline V gene. V was cut by 2 bases and J by 3 bases, with 10 bases left in between. The CDR3 loop is CASSEGGGDTEAFF. In DNA form, the CDR3 reads TGTGCCAGCAGTGAAGGGGGAGGGGACACTGAAGCTTTCTTT.

The chain carries TRBV10-2 and TRBJ2-6, with D hard to call. Between the trimmed V and J ends, which lost 8 bases and 4 bases, there was a span of 12 bases. The CDR3 is made up of 14 amino acids. CDR1 is WSHSY and CDR2 is SAAADI in the germline V gene. In nucleotides, the CDR3 is TGCGCCAGCTCAACCGTCTACGGGGCCAACGTCCTGACTTTC. This codes for CASSTVYGANVLTF.

This clone showed up just a few times. The chain recombines TRBV9 with TRBJ1-6; no clear D. The CDR3 sequence is 14 residues long. V lost 0 bases to trimming and J lost 14 bases, with 15 bases between them. The germline V gene has CDR1 SGDLS and CDR2 YYNGEE. CDR3 nucleotide sequence: TGTGCCAGCAGCGTAGAAGACTTCACCTCGTCCCTCCACTTT. It is translated as CASSVEDFTSSLHF.

The V call is TRBV18, the J call TRBJ1-4, with 7 bases identical to TRBD1. The CDR3 sequence is 14 residues long. CDR1 and CDR2 from the germline V gene are KGHSH and LQKENI. The V segment lost 0 bases and the J segment 6 bases; nucleotides outside the gene matches: 1. The CDR3 protein is CASSPPGTDEKLFF. The DNA of the CDR3 is TGTGCCAGCTCACCACCGGGGACAGATGAAAAACTGTTTTTT.

The CDR3 sequence: CASSDQGHQQYV. CDR3 DNA: TGTGCCAGCAGTGACCAGGGCCACCAGCAGTACGTC. The chain carries TRBV6-4 and TRBJ2-7; D may be TRBD1 (5 bases). Trimming removed 2 bases from V and 8 bases from J, with 10 bases in between. CDR3 size: 12 residues. Germline V gives CDR1 MRHNA, CDR2 SNTAGT.

Only a few counts were recorded for this clone. CDR3 sequence: CASSWDRGPKNIQYF. The DNA of the CDR3 is TGTGCCAGCAGCTGGGACAGGGGGCCCAAAAACATTCAGTACTTC. The rearrangement links TRBV5-6 to TRBJ2-4; 12 bases agree with TRBD1. Germline V CDR1 and CDR2: SGHDT, YYEEEE. Trimming removed 3 bases from V and 2 bases from J; junction bases left unmatched: 0. The CDR3 length is 15 residues.

This clone came up a few times. The V and J genes are TRBV11-2 and TRBJ2-6; D not resolved. Germline CDR1 SGHAT, CDR2 FQNNGV. CDR3 length: 13 residues. V lost 6 bases to trimming and J lost 0 bases, with 3 bases between them. In DNA, the CDR3 is TGTGCCAGCAGGGACTCTGGGGCCAACGTCCTGACTTTC. Amino acids: CASRDSGANVLTF.

The chain carries TRBV7-2 and TRBJ1-2; TRBD1 matches 9 bases. Germline V gives CDR1 SGHTA, CDR2 FQGNSA. The CDR3 length is 15 residues. The ends lost 4 bases at V and 4 bases at J; junction bases unmatched: 7. The CDR3 coding sequence is TGTGCCAGCAGCTCAACGGGACAGGGACTCTATGGCTACACCTTC. The encoded protein is CASSSTGQGLYGYTF.

The chain recombines TRBV28 with TRBJ1-3, with D possibly being TRBD1 (5 bases). The germline V gene encodes CDR1 MDHEN and CDR2 SYDVKM. Trimming removed 5 bases from V and 4 bases from J, with 15 bases in between. The CDR3 consists of 15 residues. CDR3 nucleotides: TGTGCCAGCAGTAGACCTTGGGGGTCGGGAAACACCATATATTTT. Translation gives CASSRPWGSGNTIYF.

The chain links TRBV5-6 to TRBJ1-4; D unclear. CDR1 is SGHDT, CDR2 YYEEEE, per germline. Trimming took 0 bases from V and 5 from J, leaving 11 bases between them. This CDR3 comprises 15 residues. In DNA form, the CDR3 reads TGTGCCAGCAGCTTGGGGGCGACAAGAAATGAAAAACTGTTTTTT. The encoded protein is CASSLGATRNEKLFF.

This clone has ten or more counts. The chain links TRBV7-9 to TRBJ2-3; D perhaps matches TRBD2 (5 bases). CDR3 length: 14 residues. In germline, CDR1 is SEHNR, CDR2 FQNEAQ (reference sequence). V lost 4 bases to trimming and J lost 6 bases, with 14 bases between them. The CDR3 nucleotides read TGTGCCAGCAGCTCCCACCGGGAATCTGATACGCAGTATTTT. Translating gives CASSSHRESDTQYF.

The chain joins TRBV29-1 to TRBJ1-1; possible D gene TRBD1, 6 bases. V gave up 2 bases and J gave up 4 bases, with 14 bases separating them. Germline-derived CDR1 and CDR2 are SQVTM and ANQGSEA. The CDR3 is 14 amino acids. In DNA form, the CDR3 reads TGCAGCGTTGAACCCGGACAGTTCGGCACTGAAGCTTTCTTT. Protein: CSVEPGQFGTEAFF.

V is TRBV29-1 and J is TRBJ1-1; D remains unclear. This CDR3 contains 10 residues. Germline values: CDR1 SQVTM, CDR2 ANQGSEA. Trimming cost V 7 bases and J 2 bases, with 5 bases left between them. The CDR3 sequence is CSASNTEAFF. The DNA of the CDR3 is TGCAGCGCGTCAAACACTGAAGCTTTCTTT.

V usage is TRBV27 and J usage is TRBJ1-1; 9 bases fit TRBD1. Germline V lookup: CDR1 MNHEY, CDR2 SMNVEV (reference sequence). The V segment lost 3 bases and the J segment 11 bases; nucleotides outside the gene matches: 7. The CDR3 is 13 residues long. The DNA for the CDR3 is TGTGCCAGCAGTTTGGGGACAGGGTGGCGTGCTTTCTTT. Protein sequence: CASSLGTGWRAFF.

The chain joins TRBV5-6 to TRBJ2-7; D gene ambiguous. CDR1 is SGHDT, CDR2 YYEEEE, per germline. Trimming took 1 base from V and 3 from J, leaving 5 bases between them. The length of the CDR3 is 12 residues. The CDR3 DNA reads as TGTGCCAGCAGCTTGAATCGCTACGAGCAGTACGTC. It is translated as CASSLNRYEQYV.

The J gene is TRBJ2-2, the V gene TRBV5-4; the match to TRBD2 covers 8 bases. V was pared by 0 bases and J by 7 bases, with 8 bases of the junction left unmatched. Germline assignment: CDR1 SGHNT and CDR2 YYREEE (reference sequence). CDR3 length: 16 residues. The CDR3 nucleotides read TGTGCCAGCAGCTTGGATATAGCGGGAAGCGGCGGGGAGCTGTTTTTT. It is translated as CASSLDIAGSGGELFF.

This clone was picked up a small number of times. The rearrangement links TRBV2 to TRBJ2-1, with 9 bases fitting TRBD1. The CDR3 sequence is 16 residues long. Germline-derived CDR1 and CDR2 are SNHLY and FYNNEI. V trimming: 6 bases; J trimming: 4 bases; junction bases outside the gene matches: 10. The CDR3 nucleotides read TGTGCCAGCAGGGCCGGGACAGGGAGGGCATACAATGAGCAGTTCTTC. Translated: CASRAGTGRAYNEQFF.